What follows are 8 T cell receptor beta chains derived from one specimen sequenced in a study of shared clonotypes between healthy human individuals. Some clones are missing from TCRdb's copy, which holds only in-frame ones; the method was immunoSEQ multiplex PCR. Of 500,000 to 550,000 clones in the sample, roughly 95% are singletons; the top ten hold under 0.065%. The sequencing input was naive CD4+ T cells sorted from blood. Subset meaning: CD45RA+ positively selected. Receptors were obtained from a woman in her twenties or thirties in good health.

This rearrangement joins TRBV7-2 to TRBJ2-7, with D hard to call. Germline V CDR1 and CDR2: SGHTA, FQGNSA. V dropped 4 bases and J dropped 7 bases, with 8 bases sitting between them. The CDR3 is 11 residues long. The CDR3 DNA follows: TGTGCCAGCAGCTCCGCCGGGGAGCAGTACTTC. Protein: CASSSAGEQYF.

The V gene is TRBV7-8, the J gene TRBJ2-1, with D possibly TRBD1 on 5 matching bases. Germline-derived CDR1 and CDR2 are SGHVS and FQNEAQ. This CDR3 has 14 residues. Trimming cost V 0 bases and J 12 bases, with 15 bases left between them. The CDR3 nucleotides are TGTGCCAGCAGCTTAGCGGGTGTTCAGGGTTTGCAGTTCTTC. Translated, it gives CASSLAGVQGLQFF. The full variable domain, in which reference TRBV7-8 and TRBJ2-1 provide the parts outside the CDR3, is GAGVSQSPRYKVAKRGQDVALRCDPISGHVSLFWYQQALGQGPEFLTYFQNEAQLDKSGLPSDRFFAERPEGSVSTLKIQRTQQEDSAVYLCASSLAGVQGLQFFGPGTRLTVL.

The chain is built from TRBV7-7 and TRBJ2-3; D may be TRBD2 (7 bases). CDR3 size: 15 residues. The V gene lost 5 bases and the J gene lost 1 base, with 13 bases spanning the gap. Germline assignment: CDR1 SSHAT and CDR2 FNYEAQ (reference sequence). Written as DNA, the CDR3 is TGTGCCAGCAGCCCAGGGAGGGGGGGCACAGATACGCAGTATTTT. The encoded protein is CASSPGRGGTDTQYF.

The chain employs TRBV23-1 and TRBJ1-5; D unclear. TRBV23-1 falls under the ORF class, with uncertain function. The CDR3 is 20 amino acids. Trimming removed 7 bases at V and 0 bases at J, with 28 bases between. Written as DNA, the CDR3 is TGCGCCAGCACCATGGCTCTCGGGGTTATGGATTATCATAGCAATCAGCCCCAGCATTTT. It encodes CASTMALGVMDYHSNQPQHF.

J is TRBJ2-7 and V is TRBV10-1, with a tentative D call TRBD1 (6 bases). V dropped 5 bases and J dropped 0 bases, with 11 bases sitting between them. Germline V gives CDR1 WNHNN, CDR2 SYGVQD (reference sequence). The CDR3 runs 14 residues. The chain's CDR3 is CASSPTGDSYEQYF. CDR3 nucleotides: TGCGCCAGCAGTCCGACAGGAGACTCCTACGAGCAGTACTTC.

The CDR3 DNA reads as TGTGCCAGCAGCAGACCTGGGATCTCCTACGAGCAGTACTTC. It specifies CASSRPGISYEQYF. V gene TRBV28 combines with J gene TRBJ2-7; unclear D gene. The CDR3 is made up of 14 amino acids. With 6 bases removed from V and 0 bases from J, the gap between germline ends came to 12 bases. Germline V gene lookup returns CDR1 MDHEN and CDR2 SYDVKM.

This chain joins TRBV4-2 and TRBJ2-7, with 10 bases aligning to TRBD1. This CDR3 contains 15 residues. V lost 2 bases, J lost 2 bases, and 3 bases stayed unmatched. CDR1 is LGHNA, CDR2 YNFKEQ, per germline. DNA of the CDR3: TGTGCCAGCAGCCAACCGGGACAGGGGACCTACGAGCAGTACTTC. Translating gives CASSQPGQGTYEQYF.

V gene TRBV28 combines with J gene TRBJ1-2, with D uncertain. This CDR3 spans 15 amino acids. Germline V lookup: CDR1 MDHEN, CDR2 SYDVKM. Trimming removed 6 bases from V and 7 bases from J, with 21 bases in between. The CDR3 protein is CASRAAAGPLSGYTF. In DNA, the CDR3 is TGTGCCAGCAGGGCCGCTGCCGGCCCGTTAAGTGGCTACACCTTC.